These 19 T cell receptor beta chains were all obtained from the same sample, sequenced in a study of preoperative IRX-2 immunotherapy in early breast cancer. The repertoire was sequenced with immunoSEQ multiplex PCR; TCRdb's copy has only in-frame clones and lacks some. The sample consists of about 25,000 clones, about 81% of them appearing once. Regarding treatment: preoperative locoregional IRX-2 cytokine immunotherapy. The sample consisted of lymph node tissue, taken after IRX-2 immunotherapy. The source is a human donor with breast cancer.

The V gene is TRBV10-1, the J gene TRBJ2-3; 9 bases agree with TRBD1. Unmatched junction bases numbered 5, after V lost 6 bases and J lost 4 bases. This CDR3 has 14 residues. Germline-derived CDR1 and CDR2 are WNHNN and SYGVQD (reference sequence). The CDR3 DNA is TGCGCCAGCAGCGACACAGGGGGCGCAGATACGCAGTATTTT. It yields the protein CASSDTGGADTQYF.

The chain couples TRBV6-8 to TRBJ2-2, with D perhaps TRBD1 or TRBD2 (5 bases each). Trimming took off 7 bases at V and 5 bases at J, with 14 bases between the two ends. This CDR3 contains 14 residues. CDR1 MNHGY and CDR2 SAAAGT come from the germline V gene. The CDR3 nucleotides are TGTGCCAGCAACCTGGACGAGGGGACCGGGGAGCTGTTTTTT. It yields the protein CASNLDEGTGELFF.

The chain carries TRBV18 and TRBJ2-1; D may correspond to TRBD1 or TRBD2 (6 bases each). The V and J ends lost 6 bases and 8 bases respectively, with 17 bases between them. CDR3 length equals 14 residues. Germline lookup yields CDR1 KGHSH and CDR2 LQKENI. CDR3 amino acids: CASSQKGGRDEQFF. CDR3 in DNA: TGTGCCAGCTCTCAAAAGGGGGGCCGGGATGAGCAGTTCTTC.

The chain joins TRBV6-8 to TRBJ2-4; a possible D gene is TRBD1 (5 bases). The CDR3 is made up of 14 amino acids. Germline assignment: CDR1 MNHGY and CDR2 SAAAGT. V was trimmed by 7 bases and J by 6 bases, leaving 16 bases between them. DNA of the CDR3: TGTGCCAGCAAGATAGACAGCTTAGGAAACATTCAGTACTTC. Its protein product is CASKIDSLGNIQYF.

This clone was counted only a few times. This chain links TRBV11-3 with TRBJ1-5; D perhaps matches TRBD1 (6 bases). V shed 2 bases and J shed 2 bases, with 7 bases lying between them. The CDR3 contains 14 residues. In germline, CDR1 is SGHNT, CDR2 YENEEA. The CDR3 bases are TGTGCCAGCAGCTTATACAGGGGCAATCAGCCCCAGCATTTT. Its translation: CASSLYRGNQPQHF.

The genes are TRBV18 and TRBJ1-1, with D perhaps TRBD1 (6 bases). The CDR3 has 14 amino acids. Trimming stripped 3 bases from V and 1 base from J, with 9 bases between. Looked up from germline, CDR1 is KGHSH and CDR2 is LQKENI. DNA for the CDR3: TGTGCCAGCTCACCGAAGGGACAGAACACTGAAGCTTTCTTT. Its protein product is CASSPKGQNTEAFF.

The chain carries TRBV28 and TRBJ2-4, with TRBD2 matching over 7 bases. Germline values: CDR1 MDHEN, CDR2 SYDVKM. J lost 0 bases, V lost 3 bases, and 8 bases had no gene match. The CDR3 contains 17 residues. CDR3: CASSFGGGRLAKNIQYF. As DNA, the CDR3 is TGTGCCAGCAGTTTCGGGGGAGGGAGACTAGCCAAAAACATTCAGTACTTC.

The CDR3 sequence: CASSYSYHGSDHTQYF. The CDR3 region has the DNA TGTGCCAGCAGTTACTCGTATCACGGGTCTGATCATACGCAGTATTTT. The chain uses TRBV6-8 and TRBJ2-3, with D unresolved. In germline, CDR1 is MNHGY, CDR2 SAAAGT. Trimming took off 0 bases at V and 7 bases at J, with 17 bases between the two ends. This CDR3 spans 16 amino acids.

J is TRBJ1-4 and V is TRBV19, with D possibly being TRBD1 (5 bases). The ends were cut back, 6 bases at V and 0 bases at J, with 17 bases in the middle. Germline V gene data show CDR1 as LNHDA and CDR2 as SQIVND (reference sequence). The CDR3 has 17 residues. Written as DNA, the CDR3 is TGTGCCAGTAGCCCGGATGGGGCGCGGGCAACTAATGAAAAACTGTTTTTT. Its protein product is CASSPDGARATNEKLFF. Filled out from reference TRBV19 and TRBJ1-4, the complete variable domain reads DGGITQSPKYLFRKEGQNVTLSCEQNLNHDAMYWYRQDPGQGLRLIYYSQIVNDFQKGDIAEGYSVSREKKESFPLTVTSAQKNPTAFYLCASSPDGARATNEKLFFGSGTQLSVL.

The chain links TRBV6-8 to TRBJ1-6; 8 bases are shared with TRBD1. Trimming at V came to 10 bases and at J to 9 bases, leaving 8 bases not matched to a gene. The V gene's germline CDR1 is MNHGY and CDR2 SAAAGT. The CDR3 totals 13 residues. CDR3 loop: CAINGQGGSPLHF. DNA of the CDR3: TGTGCCATCAACGGACAGGGAGGTTCACCCCTCCACTTT.

The CDR3 region is CASSLVSTGLSGNTIYF. In DNA form, the CDR3 reads TGTGCCAGCAGCTTGGTGTCGACAGGACTTTCTGGAAACACCATATATTTT. This chain connects TRBV7-6 to TRBJ1-3; TRBD1 might be the D (6 bases). V dropped 3 bases and J dropped 1 base, with 16 bases sitting between them. The germline CDR1 and CDR2 sequences are SGHVS and FNYEAQ. CDR3 length: 17 residues.

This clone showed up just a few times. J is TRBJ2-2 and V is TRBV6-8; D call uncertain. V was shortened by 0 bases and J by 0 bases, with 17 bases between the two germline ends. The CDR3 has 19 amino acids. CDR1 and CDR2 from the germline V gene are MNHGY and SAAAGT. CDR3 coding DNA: TGTGCCAGCAGTTACTCATCCTCTCGGTGGGCCTCGAACACCGGGGAGCTGTTTTTT. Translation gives CASSYSSSRWASNTGELFF.

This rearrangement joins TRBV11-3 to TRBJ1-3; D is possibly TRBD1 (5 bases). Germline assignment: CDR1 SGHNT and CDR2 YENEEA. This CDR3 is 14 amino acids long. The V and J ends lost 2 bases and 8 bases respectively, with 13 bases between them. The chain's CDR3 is CASSLTQGIDTIYF. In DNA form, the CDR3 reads TGTGCCAGCAGCTTAACGCAGGGTATTGACACCATATATTTT.

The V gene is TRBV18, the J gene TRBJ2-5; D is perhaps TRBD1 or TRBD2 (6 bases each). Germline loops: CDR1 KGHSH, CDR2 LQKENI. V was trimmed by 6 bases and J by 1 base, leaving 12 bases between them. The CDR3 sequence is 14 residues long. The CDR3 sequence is CASSPRDTQETQYF. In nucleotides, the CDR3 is TGTGCCAGCTCCCCGCGGGACACCCAAGAGACCCAGTACTTC.

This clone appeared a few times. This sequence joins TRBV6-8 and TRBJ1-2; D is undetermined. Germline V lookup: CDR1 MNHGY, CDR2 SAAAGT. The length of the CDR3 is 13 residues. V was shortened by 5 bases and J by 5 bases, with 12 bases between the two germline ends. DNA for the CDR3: TGTGCCAGCAGTGATTCGGACGGATATGGCTACACCTTC. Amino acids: CASSDSDGYGYTF.

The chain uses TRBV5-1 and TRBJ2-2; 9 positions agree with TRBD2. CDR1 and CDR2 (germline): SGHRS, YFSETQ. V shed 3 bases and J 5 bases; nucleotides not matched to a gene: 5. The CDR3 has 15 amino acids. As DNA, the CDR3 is TGCGCCAGCAGCTCGGGGCTAGCGGGGACCGGGGAGCTGTTTTTT. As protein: CASSSGLAGTGELFF.

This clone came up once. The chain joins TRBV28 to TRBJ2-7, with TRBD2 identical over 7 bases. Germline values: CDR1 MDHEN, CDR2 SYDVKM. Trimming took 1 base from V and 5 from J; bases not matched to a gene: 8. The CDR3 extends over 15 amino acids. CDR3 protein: CASSLSRGGGDEQYV. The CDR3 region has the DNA TGTGCCAGCAGTTTATCCCGTGGTGGGGGGGACGAGCAGTACGTC.

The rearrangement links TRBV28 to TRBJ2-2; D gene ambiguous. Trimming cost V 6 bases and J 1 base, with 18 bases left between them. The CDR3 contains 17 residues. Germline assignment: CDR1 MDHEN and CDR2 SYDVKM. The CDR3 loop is CASSLVGSTLNTGELFF. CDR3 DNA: TGTGCCAGCAGCCTCGTAGGGTCAACCCTGAACACCGGGGAGCTGTTTTTT.

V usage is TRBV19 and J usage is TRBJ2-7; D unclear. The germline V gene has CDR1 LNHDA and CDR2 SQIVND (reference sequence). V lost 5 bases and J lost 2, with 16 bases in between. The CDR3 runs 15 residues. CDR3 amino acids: CASSPDGVPAYEQYF. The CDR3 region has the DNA TGTGCCAGTAGTCCGGATGGGGTCCCCGCCTACGAGCAGTACTTC.